What follows describes a single T cell receptor (beta chain). This sample was taken from a study of T cell responses to AZD1222 COVID-19 vaccine. The CDR3 runs to 15 residues. Some clones are missing from TCRdb's copy, which holds only in-frame ones; the method was immunoSEQ multiplex PCR. The sample consists of 150,000 to 200,000 clones, 80% to 95% of them appearing once. The sequence was collected from an adult in good health. The sequencing here drew on peripheral blood, taken on day 0 of AZD1222 vaccination. This chain uses TRBV21-1 with TRBJ1-1. TRBV21-1 is given as a pseudogene. The CDR3, as DNA: TGTGCCAGCAGCAAAGCTCCTTGGGTGAACACTGAAGCTTTCTTT. Translation gives CASSKAPWVNTEAFF.